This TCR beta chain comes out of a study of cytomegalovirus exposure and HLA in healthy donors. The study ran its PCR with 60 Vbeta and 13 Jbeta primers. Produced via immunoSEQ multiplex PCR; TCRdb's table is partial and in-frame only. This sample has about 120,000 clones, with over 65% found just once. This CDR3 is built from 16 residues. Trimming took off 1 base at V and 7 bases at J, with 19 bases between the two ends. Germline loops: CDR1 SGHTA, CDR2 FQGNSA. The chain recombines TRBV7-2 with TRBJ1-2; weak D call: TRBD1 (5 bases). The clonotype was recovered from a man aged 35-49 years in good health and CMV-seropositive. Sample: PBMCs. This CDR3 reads CASSLEAAGKGVGYTF. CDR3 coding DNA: TGTGCCAGCAGCTTAGAGGCCGCAGGGAAAGGGGTTGGCTACACCTTC.